These 12 T cell receptor beta chains were all obtained from the same sample, sequenced in a study of shared clonotypes between healthy human individuals. The table came from immunoSEQ multiplex PCR; TCRdb's copy has only in-frame clones and leaves some out. Of about 980,000 clones detected, over 75% appear once; the ten largest clones hold around 1.5%. The sequencing input was memory CD4+ T cells sorted from blood. The sample's subset: CD45RA-negative fraction. Receptors originate from a young man in good health.

V usage is TRBV10-1 and J usage is TRBJ2-1, with 8 bases matching TRBD2. The CDR3 is 14 residues long. With V trimmed by 4 bases and J by 6 bases, 5 bases remained unmatched. The germline CDR1 and CDR2 sequences are WNHNN and SYGVQD (reference sequence). The chain's CDR3 is CASSVGREANEQFF. CDR3 nucleotides: TGCGCCAGCAGTGTAGGGCGGGAGGCCAATGAGCAGTTCTTC.

This chain connects TRBV6-5 to TRBJ1-3; D remains ambiguous. Germline CDR1 and CDR2: MNHEY and SVGAGI. V shed 0 bases and J shed 0 bases, with 9 bases lying between them. The CDR3 has 16 residues. DNA for the CDR3: TGTGCCAGCAGTTACTCCCTTGGGGTCTCTGGAAACACCATATATTTT. Encoded protein: CASSYSLGVSGNTIYF.

Many counts were recorded for this clone. The chain employs TRBV2 and TRBJ2-7; 9 positions match TRBD1. The CDR3 sequence is 15 residues long. J gave up 1 base and V 5 bases, and 6 bases lay outside the gene matches. Germline-derived CDR1 and CDR2 are SNHLY and FYNNEI. The CDR3 here is CASSRGQGLSYEQYF. The CDR3 DNA reads TGTGCCAGCAGTCGGGGACAGGGTCTTTCCTACGAGCAGTACTTC.

This clone was detected only a few times. The genes are TRBV7-2 and TRBJ1-2; 7 nucleotides line up with TRBD1. This CDR3 is built from 14 residues. With V trimmed by 5 bases and J by 5 bases, 8 bases remained unmatched. Looked up from germline, CDR1 is SGHTA and CDR2 is FQGNSA. The CDR3 here is CASSIGGTAYGYTF. CDR3 coding DNA: TGTGCCAGCAGCATAGGAGGGACAGCATATGGCTACACCTTC.

V is TRBV5-6 and J is TRBJ2-7; D possibly corresponds to TRBD1 (5 bases). This CDR3 comprises 13 residues. Germline loops: CDR1 SGHDT, CDR2 YYEEEE. Deletions cut 7 bases from V and 2 bases from J, with 13 bases between. The CDR3 nucleotides read TGTGCCAGCCAGGGCCCGGCGGCCTACGAGCAGTACTTC. Its protein is CASQGPAAYEQYF.

The J gene is TRBJ2-1, the V gene TRBV6-1; 8 bases are a match to TRBD2. J gave up 8 bases and V 8 bases, and 11 bases lay outside the gene matches. The CDR3 contains 14 residues. Germline loops: CDR1 MNHNS, CDR2 SASEGT. CDR3 DNA: TGTGCCAGCGCCGAAGCGGGAGTTTTCTATGAGCAGTTCTTC. Amino acids: CASAEAGVFYEQFF.

The chain joins TRBV7-3 to TRBJ2-1; 13 positions match TRBD2. Per the germline V gene, CDR1 is SGHTA and CDR2 is FQGTGA. The CDR3 totals 16 residues. V was pared by 5 bases and J by 6 bases, with 7 bases of the junction left unmatched. The CDR3 loop reads CASSPSGTSGANEQFF. The DNA for the CDR3 is TGTGCCAGCAGCCCATCCGGGACTAGCGGGGCCAATGAGCAGTTCTTC.

The rearrangement uses TRBV14 and TRBJ1-6, with D perhaps TRBD1 (6 bases). V lost 2 bases and J 6 bases, leaving 8 bases between the germline ends. There are 14 residues in the CDR3. Germline lookup yields CDR1 SGHDN and CDR2 FVKESK. The CDR3 nucleotides are TGTGCCAGCAGCCAATGGGACATTAATTCACCCCTCCACTTT. It encodes CASSQWDINSPLHF.

Concerning this clone: Different DNA sequences within this sample yield the same CDR3. The chain couples TRBV28 to TRBJ1-2; D ambiguous. The CDR3 runs 13 residues. Deletions cut 3 bases from V and 3 bases from J, with 8 bases between. Germline CDR1 is MDHEN and CDR2 is SYDVKM. CDR3 loop: CASSLPGDYGYTF. The CDR3, as DNA: TGTGCCAGCAGTTTGCCCGGGGACTATGGCTACACCTTC.

The chain recombines TRBV5-6 with TRBJ2-1; tentatively, D is TRBD1 (6 bases). CDR3 length: 12 residues. The V and J ends lost 6 bases and 9 bases respectively, with 13 bases between them. Germline loops: CDR1 SGHDT, CDR2 YYEEEE. The CDR3 region is CASNRQGTEQFF. CDR3 nucleotide sequence: TGTGCCAGCAACCGGCAGGGGACTGAGCAGTTCTTC. Together with reference TRBV5-6 and TRBJ2-1, the CDR3 gives the full variable domain: DAGVTQSPTHLIKTRGQQVTLRCSPKSGHDTVSWYQQALGQGPQFIFQYYEEEERQRGNFPDRFSGHQFPNYSSELNVNALLLGDSALYLCASNRQGTEQFFGPGTRLTVL.

The chain combines TRBV5-4 with TRBJ2-7, with 10 bases aligning to TRBD2. The V and J ends lost 3 bases and 6 bases, in that order; junction bases with no gene match: 3. Germline lookup yields CDR1 SGHNT and CDR2 YYREEE (reference sequence). This CDR3 has 13 residues. The CDR3 region is CASSSRTSGEQYF. The DNA for the CDR3 is TGTGCCAGCAGCTCAAGGACTAGCGGCGAGCAGTACTTC.

The chain carries TRBV27 and TRBJ1-2; unclear D gene. The CDR3 length is 13 residues. V dropped 6 bases and J dropped 0 bases, with 8 bases sitting between them. Germline V gene data show CDR1 as MNHEY and CDR2 as SMNVEV (reference sequence). The CDR3 loop is CASRKTANYGYTF. The DNA for the CDR3 is TGTGCCAGCAGAAAGACGGCTAACTATGGCTACACCTTC.